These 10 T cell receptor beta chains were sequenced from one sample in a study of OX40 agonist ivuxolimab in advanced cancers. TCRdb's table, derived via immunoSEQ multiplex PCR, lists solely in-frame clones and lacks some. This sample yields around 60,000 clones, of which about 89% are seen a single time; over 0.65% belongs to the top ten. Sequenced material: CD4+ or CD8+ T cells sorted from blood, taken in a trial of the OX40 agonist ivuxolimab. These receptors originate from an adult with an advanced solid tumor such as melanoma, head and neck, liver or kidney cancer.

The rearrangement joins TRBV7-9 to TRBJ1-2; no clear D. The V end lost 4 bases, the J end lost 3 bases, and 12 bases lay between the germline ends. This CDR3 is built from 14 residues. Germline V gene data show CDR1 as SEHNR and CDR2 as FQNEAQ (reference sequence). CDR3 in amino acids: CASSSTTGDYGYTF. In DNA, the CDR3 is TGTGCCAGCAGCTCAACCACGGGCGACTATGGCTACACCTTC.

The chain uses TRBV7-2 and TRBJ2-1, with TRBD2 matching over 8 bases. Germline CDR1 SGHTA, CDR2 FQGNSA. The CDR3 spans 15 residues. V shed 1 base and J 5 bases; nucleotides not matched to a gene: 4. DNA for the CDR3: TGTGCCAGCAGCTTAGTCGGGACTAGAAACAATGAGCAGTTCTTC. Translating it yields CASSLVGTRNNEQFF.

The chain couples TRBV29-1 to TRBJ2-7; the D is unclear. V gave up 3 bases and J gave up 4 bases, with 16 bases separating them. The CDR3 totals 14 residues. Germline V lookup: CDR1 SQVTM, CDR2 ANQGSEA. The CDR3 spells CSVDSSGVGYEQYF. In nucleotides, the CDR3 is TGCAGCGTTGATAGCTCCGGAGTTGGTTACGAGCAGTACTTC.

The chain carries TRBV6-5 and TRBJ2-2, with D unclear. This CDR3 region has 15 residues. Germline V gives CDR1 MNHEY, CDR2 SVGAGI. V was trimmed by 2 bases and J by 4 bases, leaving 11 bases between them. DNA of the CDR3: TGTGCCAGCAGTTACGACCCCTCAGGCACCGGGGAGCTGTTTTTT. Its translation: CASSYDPSGTGELFF.

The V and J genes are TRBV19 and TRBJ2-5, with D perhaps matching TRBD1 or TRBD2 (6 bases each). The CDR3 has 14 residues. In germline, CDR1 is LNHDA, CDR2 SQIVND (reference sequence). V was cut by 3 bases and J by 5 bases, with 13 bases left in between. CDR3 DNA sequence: TGTGCCAGTAGTATTCGATGGGGGGCCGAGACCCAGTACTTC. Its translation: CASSIRWGAETQYF.

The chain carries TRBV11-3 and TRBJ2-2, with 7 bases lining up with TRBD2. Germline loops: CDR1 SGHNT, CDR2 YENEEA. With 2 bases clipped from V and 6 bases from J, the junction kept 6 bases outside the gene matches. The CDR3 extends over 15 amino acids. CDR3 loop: CASSLRGSDAGELFF. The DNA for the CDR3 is TGTGCCAGCAGCTTACGCGGGAGTGACGCCGGGGAGCTGTTTTTT.

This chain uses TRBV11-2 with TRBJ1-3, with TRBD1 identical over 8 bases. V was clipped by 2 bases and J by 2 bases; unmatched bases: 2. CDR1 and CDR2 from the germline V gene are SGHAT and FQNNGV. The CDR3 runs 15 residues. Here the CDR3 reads CASSLNRGAGNTIYF. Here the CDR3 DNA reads TGTGCCAGCAGCTTAAACAGGGGGGCTGGAAACACCATATATTTT.

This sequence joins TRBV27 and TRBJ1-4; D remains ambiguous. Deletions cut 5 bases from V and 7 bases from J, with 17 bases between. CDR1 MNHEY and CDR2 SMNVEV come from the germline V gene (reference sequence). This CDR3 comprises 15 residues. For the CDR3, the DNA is TGTGCCAGCAGTCCCCACCGGGGTTATGTTGAAAAACTGTTTTTT. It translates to CASSPHRGYVEKLFF.

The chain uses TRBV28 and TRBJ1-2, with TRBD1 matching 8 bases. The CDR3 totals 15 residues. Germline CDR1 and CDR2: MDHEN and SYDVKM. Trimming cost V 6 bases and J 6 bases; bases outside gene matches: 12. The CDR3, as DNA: TGTGCCAGCAGCTCGGACAGGGAGGGTCCTAATGGCTACACCTTC. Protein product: CASSSDREGPNGYTF.

In DNA, the CDR3 is TGCAGCGTTGTGGGTACCGGGACAGCAGAGACCCAGTACTTC. This codes for CSVVGTGTAETQYF. The chain joins TRBV29-1 to TRBJ2-5, with 7 nucleotides matching TRBD1. The germline CDR1 and CDR2 sequences are SQVTM and ANQGSEA. V shed 4 bases, J shed 4 bases, and the junction held 9 bases outside the gene matches. The CDR3 is 14 residues long.